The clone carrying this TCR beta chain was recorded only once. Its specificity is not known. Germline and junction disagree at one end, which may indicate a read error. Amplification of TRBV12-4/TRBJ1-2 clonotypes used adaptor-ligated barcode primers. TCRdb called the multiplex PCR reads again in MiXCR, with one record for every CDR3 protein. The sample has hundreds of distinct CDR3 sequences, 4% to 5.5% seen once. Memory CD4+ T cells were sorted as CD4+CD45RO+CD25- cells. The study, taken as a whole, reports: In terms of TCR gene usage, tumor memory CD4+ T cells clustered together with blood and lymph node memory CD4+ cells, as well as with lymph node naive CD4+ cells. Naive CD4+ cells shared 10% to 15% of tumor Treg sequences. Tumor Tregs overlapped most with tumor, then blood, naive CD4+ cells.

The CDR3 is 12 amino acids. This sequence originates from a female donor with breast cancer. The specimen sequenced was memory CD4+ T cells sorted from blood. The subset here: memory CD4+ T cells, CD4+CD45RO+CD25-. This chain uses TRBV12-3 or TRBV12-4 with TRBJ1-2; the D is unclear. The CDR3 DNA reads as TGTACCAGCAATACCACGGACGCAGCCTACACCTTC. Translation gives CTSNTTDAAYTF.